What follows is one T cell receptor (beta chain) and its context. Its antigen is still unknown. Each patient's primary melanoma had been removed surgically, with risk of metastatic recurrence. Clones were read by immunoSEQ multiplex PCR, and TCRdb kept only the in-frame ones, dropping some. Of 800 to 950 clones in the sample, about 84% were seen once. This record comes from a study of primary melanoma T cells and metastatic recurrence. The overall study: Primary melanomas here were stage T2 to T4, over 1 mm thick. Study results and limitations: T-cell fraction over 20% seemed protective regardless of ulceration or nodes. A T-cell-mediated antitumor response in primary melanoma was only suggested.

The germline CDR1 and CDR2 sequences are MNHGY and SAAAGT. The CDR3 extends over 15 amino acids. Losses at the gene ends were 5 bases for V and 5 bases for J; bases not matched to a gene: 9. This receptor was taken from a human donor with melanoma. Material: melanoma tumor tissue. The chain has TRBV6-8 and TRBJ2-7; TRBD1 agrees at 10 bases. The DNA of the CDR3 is TGTGCCAGCAGTCCAACGGACAGGGGGAGGAACGAGCAGTACTTC. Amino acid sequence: CASSPTDRGRNEQYF.